The clone carrying this TCR beta chain was found a few times. Antigen specificity is unknown. A sample-barcoded 5' primer and a J-beta primer mix were used in a second PCR of about 7 to 12 cycles. TCRdb re-derived calls from the 5' RACE reads in MiXCR, one entry per CDR3 protein. The data show about 570,000 distinct CDR3 sequences, roughly a quarter seen once. Russia was home to the donors, healthy Caucasian individuals aged about 6 to 90. The sample is drawn from a study of blood T cells in healthy people across ages. General observations from the study: Comparison with aged donors showed that long-lived donors had more naive CD4+ cells and higher diversity. In older individuals, TCR beta diversity per million T cells was lower, falling roughly linearly with age.

The CDR3 is 13 amino acids. CDR1 LGHNA and CDR2 YNFKEQ come from the germline V gene. Trimming removed 0 bases at V and 8 bases at J, with 7 bases between. The chain couples TRBV4-2 to TRBJ2-2; D unclear. The sample consisted of blood. The source of this sequence is a woman in her 70s in good health. CDR3 coding DNA: TGTGCCAGCAGCCAAGAATTGAGGGGGGAGCTGTTTTTT. Residues: CASSQELRGELFF.